These T cell receptor beta chains were read from a single sample in a study of blood T cell repertoires in COVID-19. TCRdb's table, derived via immunoSEQ multiplex PCR, lists solely in-frame clones and lacks some. This sample has roughly 90,000 clones, with just under 85% found just once. Sequenced material: peripheral blood. All receptors come from a man in his fifties with acute or convalescent COVID-19. The CDR3 runs from the conserved cysteine through the conserved F or W. The order of the fields is D gene, V gene, clone size, J gene, CDR3 DNA, CDR3 protein. The D gene is left open where the match is weak. A row's size may be missing; if present it is once, few, many or a size class.

>TRBD1|TRBV10-3|-|TRBJ1-1
TGTGCCATCAGTGAGGGACAGGGGATAATTTTGAACACTGAAGCTTTCTTT
CAISEGQGIILNTEAFF
>TRBD1|TRBV2|-|TRBJ1-2
TGTGCCAGCTACCTGCTCCTCGGGACAGCTCCTGGCTACACCTTC
CASYLLLGTAPGYTF
>TRBD1|TRBV2|-|TRBJ1-3
TGTGCCAGCAGTGGACAGGGATTCTCTGGAAACACCATATATTTT
CASSGQGFSGNTIYF
>TRBD2|TRBV18|-|TRBJ2-3
TGTGCCAGCTCCCAAGGACTAGCGGGGGGGCCGTCAGATACGCAGTATTTT
CASSQGLAGGPSDTQYF
>TRBD2|TRBV5-6|-|TRBJ2-4
TGTGCCAGCAGCTCCCTCGGGACTAGCGGGAGGGGCAAAAACATTCAGTACTTC
CASSSLGTSGRGKNIQYF
>-|TRBV18|-|TRBJ2-2
TGTGCCAGCTCACCGATCCGTGGCACAGGACCCAACACCGGGGAGCTGTTTTTT
CASSPIRGTGPNTGELFF
>-|TRBV6-2/TRBV6-3|-|TRBJ2-7
TGTGCCAGCAGTTACGGGCAGGGGTTACACTACGAGCAGTACTTC
CASSYGQGLHYEQYF
>TRBD1|TRBV5-4|-|TRBJ1-3
TGTGCCAGCAGCTTGGCGGACAGGGGGATTGGAAACACCATATATTTT
CASSLADRGIGNTIYF
>TRBD2|TRBV5-1|few|TRBJ2-3
TGCGCCAGCAGCTTGTTAGCGGGATCTGTCACAGATACGCAGTATTTT
CASSLLAGSVTDTQYF
>-|TRBV7-9|-|TRBJ2-1
TGTGCCAGCAGCTTAGCATACTCCTACAATGAGCAGTTCTTC
CASSLAYSYNEQFF
>-|TRBV25-1|-|TRBJ2-2
TGTGCCAGCAGTGAACCCAGGGCGGACACCGGGGAGCTGTTTTTT
CASSEPRADTGELFF
>-|TRBV6-5|-|TRBJ1-1
TGTGCCAGCATTGCTCCGGTCATGAACACTGAAGCTTTCTTT
CASIAPVMNTEAFF
>TRBD1|TRBV19|-|TRBJ2-7
TGTGCCAGTAGTATGGCCGGGACAGGGTCCTACGAGCAGTACTTC
CASSMAGTGSYEQYF
>-|TRBV19|-|TRBJ2-3
TGTGCCAGTAGTATGTCCAGGGCGACAGATACGCAGTATTTT
CASSMSRATDTQYF
>-|TRBV30|-|TRBJ1-2
TGTGCCTGGAGCGTCGGGGACTATGGCTACACCTTC
CAWSVGDYGYTF
>TRBD2|TRBV3-1/TRBV3-2|-|TRBJ2-7
TGTGCCAGCAGCTTAACCCGTGGGGGGGCCTACGAGCAGTACTTC
CASSLTRGGAYEQYF
>-|TRBV27|-|TRBJ2-1
TGTGCCAGCAGTTTACGGAGCGCCTCCTACAATGAGCAGTTCTTC
CASSLRSASYNEQFF
>TRBD1|TRBV27|-|TRBJ1-5
TGTGCCAGCAGCTCCTCCCGCGACAGGGGTAATAGCAATCAGCCCCAGCATTTT
CASSSSRDRGNSNQPQHF
>-|TRBV30|once|TRBJ2-3
TGTGCCTCACGTCAGGGAGGAGATACGCAGTATTTT
CASRQGGDTQYF
>TRBD1|TRBV5-4|-|TRBJ2-7
TGTGCCAGCACCATTGGGGGGACAGGGGTCGGTGACGAGCAGTACTTC
CASTIGGTGVGDEQYF
>-|TRBV2|-|TRBJ2-3
TGTGCCAGCAACTTACTAGCAACAGATACGCAGTATTTT
CASNLLATDTQYF
>TRBD1|TRBV5-5|-|TRBJ1-2
TGTGCCAGCAGCTTGGTGGGGACAGAAAACTATGGCTACACCTTC
CASSLVGTENYGYTF
>TRBD1|TRBV27|-|TRBJ2-5
TGTGCCAGCAGATTACAGGGGGCGGGGGAGACCCAGTACTTC
CASRLQGAGETQYF
>TRBD1|TRBV27|-|TRBJ1-2
TGTGCCAGCAGTCCGGACAGGGCTGGCTACACCTTC
CASSPDRAGYTF
>-|TRBV19|-|TRBJ1-6
TGTGCCAGTAGTAAGGGTGAGAGCCGGGGAAATTCACCCCTCCACTTT
CASSKGESRGNSPLHF
>-|TRBV11-2|-|TRBJ2-1
TGTGCCAGCAGCTTAGCAGACAGGTACAATGAGCAGTTCTTC
CASSLADRYNEQFF
>-|TRBV11-3|-|TRBJ1-1
TGTGCCAGCAGCGCAAGGGGTGTGAACACTGAAGCTTTCTTT
CASSARGVNTEAFF
>TRBD1|TRBV4-1|-|TRBJ1-4
TGCGCCAGCAGCCCATCCGCGGGACAGGGGCTATTTTTT
CASSPSAGQGLFF
>TRBD2|TRBV2|once|TRBJ2-5
TGTGCCAGCAGTGAAGCGGCGGGACTAGCGGGGGGCGGGTACTTC
CASSEAAGLAGGGYF
>-|TRBV6-5|few|TRBJ1-2
TGTGCCAGCAGTACAGGGAATTGGAGGTTGGGCTACACCTTC
CASSTGNWRLGYTF
>-|TRBV30|-|TRBJ2-3
TGTGCCTGGAGTCCCGGAGCCTATAGCACAGATACGCAGTATTTT
CAWSPGAYSTDTQYF
>TRBD1|TRBV7-2|-|TRBJ1-2
TGTGCCAGCAGCCCGGACAGGGGGCGTGGCTACACCTTC
CASSPDRGRGYTF
>TRBD1|TRBV7-2|-|TRBJ2-7
TGTGCCAGCAGCACCGGGACAGGGAACTACGAGCAGTACTTC
CASSTGTGNYEQYF
>-|TRBV24-1|-|TRBJ2-5
TGTGCCACCAGTGCCCAGGGACTCCTCTCGGGAGAGACCCAGTACTTC
CATSAQGLLSGETQYF
>TRBD1|TRBV27|-|TRBJ1-2
TGTGCCAGCAGTTTATCCCCGGGACAGACTTTCTATGGCTACACCTTC
CASSLSPGQTFYGYTF
>TRBD2|TRBV6-2/TRBV6-3|-|TRBJ2-1
TGTGCCAGCAGCCCGGGACTAGCGGGGGGTCGGGAGCAGTTCTTC
CASSPGLAGGREQFF
>TRBD1|TRBV6-5|-|TRBJ2-3
TGTGCCAGCAAGGGGACAGGGGGCATGGATACGCAGTATTTT
CASKGTGGMDTQYF
>-|TRBV6-5|once|TRBJ1-1
TGTGCCAGCAGTTACGGGCAGTCTGAAGCTTTCTTT
CASSYGQSEAFF
>TRBD2|TRBV2|-|TRBJ2-1
TGTGCCAGCAGTTGGCTAGCGGGAGTAAATGAGCAGTTCTTC
CASSWLAGVNEQFF
>TRBD2|TRBV6-4|once|TRBJ2-1
TGTGCCAGCAGCCCAGCGGGGGGATTCTACAATGAGCAGTTCTTC
CASSPAGGFYNEQFF
>TRBD1|TRBV7-9|-|TRBJ1-2
TGTGCCAGCAGCGGAGGACAGGGGGGCTCCTATGGCTACACCTTC
CASSGGQGGSYGYTF
>-|TRBV6-2/TRBV6-3|-|TRBJ2-7
TGTGCCAGCAGTGGGACTTCCTACGAGCAGTACTTC
CASSGTSYEQYF
>-|TRBV3-1/TRBV3-2|-|TRBJ2-1
TGTGCCAGCAGCCAAGCGTCAGGGCTCTCCTACAATGAGCAGTTCTTC
CASSQASGLSYNEQFF
>TRBD1|TRBV28|once|TRBJ2-7
TGTGCCAGCAGTCCCGGGGGACAGGGGGCAGACTACGAGCAGTACTTC
CASSPGGQGADYEQYF
>-|TRBV7-6|-|TRBJ1-2
TGTGCCAGCAGCTTAGGGGGCGCTAACTATGGCTACACCTTC
CASSLGGANYGYTF
>-|TRBV5-4|-|TRBJ2-2
TGTGCCAGCAGCTTGCAGGGAAACACCGGGGAGCTGTTTTTT
CASSLQGNTGELFF
>-|TRBV10-1|-|TRBJ1-1
TGCGCCAGCAATACCGGGACACAGATGAACACTGAAGCTTTCTTT
CASNTGTQMNTEAFF
>-|TRBV11-3|few|TRBJ2-1
TGTGCCAGCAGCTTAGATCGGGGGACTGAGCAGTTCTTC
CASSLDRGTEQFF
>-|TRBV3-1/TRBV3-2|-|TRBJ1-1
TGTGCCAGCAGCCAAGATTTCGGAGTAGCGAACACTGAAGCTTTCTTT
CASSQDFGVANTEAFF
>-|TRBV7-9|medium-sized|TRBJ2-3
TGTGCCAGCAGCACTTACAGGGATAAGCGCAACACAGATACGCAGTATTTT
CASSTYRDKRNTDTQYF
>TRBD1|TRBV29-1|once|TRBJ1-2
TGCAGCGTCGGGACAGGGAATAACTATGGCTACACCTTC
CSVGTGNNYGYTF
>TRBD2|TRBV7-9|-|TRBJ2-7
TGTGCCAGCAGCCCAAGACCCACTAGCGGGGCAGCCTACGAGCAGTACTTC
CASSPRPTSGAAYEQYF